This TCR beta chain was captured by sequencing in a study of T-cell reconstitution after alpha-beta-depleted transplantation in children. A word on this clonotype: What it binds is not known.

Study-level results: At around two months after transplant, the alpha-beta T cells were reportedly derived from several hundred expanded clones that came from non-depleted graft cells.

Unique molecular identifiers tagged the TCRbeta library. Each CDR3 protein gets one entry after TCRdb re-called the PCR reads with MiXCR. The sample contains about 78,000 distinct CDR3 sequences, about 14% of which appear only once. CDR1 and CDR2 (germline): MNHEY, SVGEGT. The CDR3 has 18 residues. V was cut by 6 bases and J by 0 bases, with 18 bases left in between. The chain carries TRBV6-2 or TRBV6-3 and TRBJ2-6; D possibly corresponds to TRBD1 (6 bases). Source: PBMCs, mostly from graft donor cells, taken 180 days after TCRalphabeta/CD19-depleted stem cell transplant. The TCR was taken from a male patient under 10 years old who had a stem cell transplant for acute lymphoblastic leukemia, so the T cells may come from the graft donor. The CDR3: CASSPHGRGVSGANVLTF. CDR3 bases: TGTGCCAGCAGCCCACACGGCAGGGGCGTCTCTGGGGCCAACGTCCTGACTTTC.